The 31 T cell receptor beta chains in this list originate from one sample, sequenced in a study of response to subunit inactivated influenza vaccine. Via MiXCR, TCRdb re-called the RT-PCR reads, giving one row per CDR3 protein. Of hundreds of thousands of distinct CDR3 sequences listed, 15% to 20% are singletons. This sample comprised PBMCs from blood, obtained roughly 5 days after vaccination. Receptors were obtained from a man aged 50-60 years who received an inactivated influenza vaccine.

The V gene is TRBV5-1, the J gene TRBJ2-5; a weak D match, TRBD1 (6 bases). The CDR3 sequence is 13 residues long. V lost 4 bases to trimming and J lost 7 bases, with 14 bases between them. The germline CDR1 and CDR2 sequences are SGHRS and YFSETQ. The CDR3 bases are TGCGCCAGCAGCCCCGGACAGCCTGGGACCCAGTACTTC. This sequence encodes CASSPGQPGTQYF.

There are a few counts of this clonotype. V gene TRBV29-1 combines with J gene TRBJ2-5; D is ambiguous. Germline assignment: CDR1 SQVTM and CDR2 ANQGSEA. The CDR3 runs 11 residues. The CDR3 DNA is TGCGGGATAGAAAGATGGGAGACCCAGTACTTC. Its translation: CGIERWETQYF.

This clonotype was seen only a few times. The chain recombines TRBV5-1 with TRBJ2-5; 7 bases match TRBD1. Trimming removed 4 bases from V and 1 base from J; junction bases left unmatched: 4. The CDR3 loop spans 14 amino acids. Per germline, CDR1 SGHRS and CDR2 YFSETQ. This chain's CDR3 is CASSRRDSQETQYF. The CDR3 nucleotides read TGCGCCAGCAGCCGTCGGGACAGCCAAGAGACCCAGTACTTC.

This clonotype was picked up a small number of times. V gene TRBV20-1 combines with J gene TRBJ1-1; D uncertain. The CDR3 consists of 14 residues. The V end lost 0 bases, the J end lost 3 bases, and 11 bases lay between the germline ends. Germline CDR1 and CDR2: DFQATT and SNEGSKA (reference sequence). CDR3 sequence: CSARDAEGYTEAFF. CDR3 DNA: TGCAGTGCTAGAGATGCGGAAGGTTACACTGAAGCTTTCTTT.

The chain employs TRBV20-1 and TRBJ2-6, with D unclear. The ends were cut back, 1 base at V and 0 bases at J, with 7 bases in the middle. The CDR3 sequence is 15 residues long. Germline CDR1 DFQATT, CDR2 SNEGSKA (reference sequence). CDR3 amino acids: CSARVPYSGANVLTF. The DNA of the CDR3 is TGCAGTGCTAGAGTACCGTACTCTGGGGCCAACGTCCTGACTTTC.

CDR3 region: CASSLGSVLDLFF. The CDR3 nucleotides read TGTGCCAGCAGCCTCGGGTCAGTCCTAGACCTGTTTTTT. V gene TRBV12-3 or TRBV12-4 combines with J gene TRBJ1-4; D remains ambiguous. V gave up 6 bases and J gave up 14 bases, with 19 bases separating them. The CDR3 is 13 amino acids.

The chain combines TRBV30 with TRBJ2-7; 13 bases are shared with TRBD2. The junction had 3 bases not matched to a gene; V was cut back by 0 bases and J by 4 bases. The CDR3 length is 15 residues. Germline V gene sequence: CDR1 GTSNPN, CDR2 SVGIG (reference sequence). The CDR3 DNA follows: TGTGCCTGGAGTGTAAGGACTAGCGGGAGTTACGAGCAGTACTTC. It specifies CAWSVRTSGSYEQYF.

The V call is TRBV11-2, the J call TRBJ2-5; D not resolved. V was shortened by 5 bases and J by 2 bases, with 12 bases between the two germline ends. Germline lookup yields CDR1 SGHAT and CDR2 FQNNGV. This CDR3 region has 14 residues. The CDR3 sequence: CASSQKNRQETQYF. The CDR3 DNA follows: TGTGCCAGCAGCCAAAAAAACCGGCAAGAGACCCAGTACTTC.

This clonotype was counted between two and nine times. This chain links TRBV4-3 with TRBJ1-6; 7 nucleotides line up with TRBD1. Germline CDR1 and CDR2: LGHNA and YSLEER. This CDR3 is built from 15 residues. V dropped 3 bases and J dropped 9; count of bases not matched to a gene: 8. CDR3 sequence (DNA): TGCGCCAGCAGCCAGGAGGGGACAGTGAGTTCACCCCTCCACTTT. It is translated as CASSQEGTVSSPLHF.

The table lists this clonotype with many counts. V gene TRBV20-1 combines with J gene TRBJ2-5; D ambiguous. CDR3 length equals 15 residues. V lost 0 bases and J lost 2, with 13 bases in between. Germline CDR1 is DFQATT and CDR2 is SNEGSKA (reference sequence). The DNA for the CDR3 is TGCAGTGCTAGAGATCTGGGATCGTCACAAGAGACCCAGTACTTC. Its protein is CSARDLGSSQETQYF.

The V gene is TRBV27, the J gene TRBJ2-7; possible D gene TRBD1, 6 bases. With 5 bases removed from V and 7 bases from J, the gap between germline ends came to 18 bases. Germline CDR1 and CDR2: MNHEY and SMNVEV (reference sequence). The CDR3 is made up of 14 amino acids. CDR3 bases: TGTGCCAGCAGTCCGTCCAGGGGTAGTTGGGAGCAGTACTTC. As protein: CASSPSRGSWEQYF.

The chain is built from TRBV27 and TRBJ2-1; 14 nucleotides agree with TRBD2. Losses at the gene ends were 4 bases for V and 12 bases for J; bases not matched to a gene: 5. CDR3 length: 14 residues. CDR1 and CDR2 (germline): MNHEY, SMNVEV (reference sequence). CDR3 loop: CASSSTSGRAVQFF. CDR3 DNA sequence: TGTGCCAGCAGTTCGACTAGCGGGAGGGCTGTGCAGTTCTTC.

The table lists this clonotype with a few counts. V is TRBV4-2 and J is TRBJ2-3, with D possibly matching TRBD2 (6 bases). Looked up from germline, CDR1 is LGHNA and CDR2 is YNFKEQ. V was pared by 1 base and J by 6 bases, with 11 bases between. There are 14 residues in the CDR3. CDR3 amino acids: CASSQGGMWDTQYF. The DNA of the CDR3 is TGTGCCAGCAGCCAAGGCGGGATGTGGGATACGCAGTATTTT.

V gene TRBV3-1 combines with J gene TRBJ2-1; D remains unclear. The CDR3 consists of 13 residues. Per the germline V gene, CDR1 is LGHDT and CDR2 is YNNKEL (reference sequence). V lost 3 bases and J lost 5, with 8 bases in between. CDR3 region: CASSQKLNNEQFF. In DNA form, the CDR3 reads TGTGCCAGCAGCCAGAAGCTCAACAATGAGCAGTTCTTC.

V is TRBV20-1 and J is TRBJ2-1, with D possibly TRBD2 on 6 matching bases. This CDR3 is 13 amino acids long. Germline loops: CDR1 DFQATT, CDR2 SNEGSKA (reference sequence). Trimming took off 6 bases at V and 4 bases at J, with 13 bases between the two ends. CDR3 in DNA: TGCAGTGCCGGACGGGGGTCTTACAATGAGCAGTTCTTC. This translates into CSAGRGSYNEQFF.

The genes are TRBV12-3 or TRBV12-4 and TRBJ2-5; maybe TRBD1 (6 bases). The CDR3 loop spans 15 amino acids. The ends were cut back, 4 bases at V and 5 bases at J, with 17 bases in the middle. CDR3 amino acids: CASSSTQGSWETQYF. CDR3 nucleotide sequence: TGTGCCAGCAGTTCAACCCAGGGGTCTTGGGAGACCCAGTACTTC.

The rearrangement links TRBV9 to TRBJ2-1; TRBD1 aligns across 10 bases. Germline V CDR1 and CDR2: SGDLS, YYNGEE. This CDR3 contains 14 residues. Unmatched junction bases numbered 5, after V lost 3 bases and J lost 8 bases. In DNA, the CDR3 is TGTGCCAGCAGCGAGGGACAGGGGTTCTATGAGCAGTTCTTC. Amino acid sequence: CASSEGQGFYEQFF. Full variable domain (remainder filled in from reference TRBV9 and TRBJ2-1): DSGVTQTPKHLITATGQRVTLRCSPRSGDLSVYWYQQSLDQGLQFLIQYYNGEERAKGNILERFSAQQFPDLHSELNLSSLELGDSALYFCASSEGQGFYEQFFGPGTRLTVL.

V is TRBV4-2 and J is TRBJ1-1; no definite D call. The V gene's germline CDR1 is LGHNA and CDR2 YNFKEQ. The V and J ends lost 0 bases and 3 bases respectively, with 5 bases between them. The CDR3 sequence is 13 residues long. The CDR3 loop reads CASSQDWDTEAFF. In nucleotides, the CDR3 is TGTGCCAGCAGCCAAGATTGGGACACTGAAGCTTTCTTT.

This chain joins TRBV20-1 and TRBJ2-7; 10 nucleotides align to TRBD2. The CDR3 covers 15 residues. Germline values: CDR1 DFQATT, CDR2 SNEGSKA (reference sequence). V was clipped by 2 bases and J by 2 bases; unmatched bases: 6. The CDR3 nucleotides are TGCAGTGCTAGATCAGCTAGCGGGAGCCCCTACGAGCAGTACTTC. Encoded protein: CSARSASGSPYEQYF.

The V and J genes are TRBV14 and TRBJ2-1; the match to TRBD2 covers 12 bases. Looked up from germline, CDR1 is SGHDN and CDR2 is FVKESK. This CDR3 is 16 amino acids long. V lost 0 bases, J lost 10 bases, and 7 bases stayed unmatched. The CDR3 sequence: CASSQDRLAGAIEQFF. In DNA form, the CDR3 reads TGTGCCAGCAGCCAAGATAGACTAGCGGGGGCCATAGAGCAGTTCTTC.

The chain couples TRBV27 to TRBJ2-5, with 11 bases matching TRBD1. The CDR3 contains 14 residues. CDR1 MNHEY and CDR2 SMNVEV come from the germline V gene (reference sequence). V gave up 4 bases and J gave up 5 bases; unmatched junction bases: 3. CDR3 region: CASSSWTGGETQYF. CDR3 nucleotide sequence: TGTGCCAGCAGTTCTTGGACAGGGGGCGAGACCCAGTACTTC.

This clonotype was recorded at least ten times. This chain joins TRBV6-1 and TRBJ2-3; 8 bases are a match to TRBD1. The germline gives CDR1 MNHNS, CDR2 SASEGT. CDR3 length: 15 residues. The V segment lost 6 bases and the J segment 4 bases; nucleotides outside the gene matches: 9. Here the CDR3 reads CASSNRGYDADTQYF. DNA of the CDR3: TGTGCCAGCAGCAACAGGGGGTATGACGCAGATACGCAGTATTTT.

The chain combines TRBV28 with TRBJ2-3; D gene uncertain. The V gene's germline CDR1 is MDHEN and CDR2 SYDVKM. Between the trimmed V and J ends, which lost 4 bases and 0 bases, there was a span of 17 bases. The CDR3 is 17 amino acids. DNA of the CDR3: TGTGCCAGCAGTTCTGGGTTAGAGACTTCTAGCACAGATACGCAGTATTTT. Protein product: CASSSGLETSSTDTQYF.

The V call is TRBV9, the J call TRBJ1-1; D perhaps matches TRBD1 (5 bases). CDR1 and CDR2 from the germline V gene are SGDLS and YYNGEE. Between the trimmed V and J ends, which lost 2 bases and 4 bases, there was a span of 18 bases. The length of the CDR3 is 16 residues. The CDR3 nucleotides are TGTGCCAGCAGCGTCTACGGGACTATCGGGGGCACTGAAGCTTTCTTT. It yields the protein CASSVYGTIGGTEAFF.

DNA of the CDR3: TGTGCCAGCAGCCCTCAGGGGGCGATTATCCACGAGCAGTACTTC. This gives the protein CASSPQGAIIHEQYF. The J gene is TRBJ2-7, the V gene TRBV9, with 8 bases aligning to TRBD1. The CDR3 length is 15 residues. Germline CDR1 reads SGDLS; CDR2 reads YYNGEE. The trim removed 4 bases at V and 5 bases at J, leaving 11 bases unmatched.

This chain uses TRBV5-5 with TRBJ1-3; maybe TRBD1 (6 bases). The length of the CDR3 is 14 residues. Germline-derived CDR1 and CDR2 are SGHKS and YYEKEE (reference sequence). The germline V and J ends were trimmed by 0 bases and 6 bases, with 10 bases remaining between them. The CDR3 loop reads CASSLEQGLNTIYF. CDR3 in DNA: TGTGCCAGCAGCTTGGAACAGGGTTTAAACACCATATATTTT.

V is TRBV10-3 and J is TRBJ2-3; D gene ambiguous. The germline gives CDR1 ENHRY, CDR2 SYGVKD. The germline V and J ends were trimmed by 2 bases and 3 bases, with 9 bases remaining between them. The CDR3 extends over 14 amino acids. CDR3 in DNA: TGTGCCATCAGTGAGCAGTTTGGAACAGATACGCAGTATTTT. This sequence encodes CAISEQFGTDTQYF.

This clonotype was detected many times. V is TRBV5-6 and J is TRBJ2-2; D ambiguous. The CDR3 covers 18 residues. CDR1 and CDR2 (germline): SGHDT, YYEEEE. V gave up 0 bases and J gave up 4 bases, with 19 bases separating them. The CDR3 here is CASSLDSLDALFTGELFF. For the CDR3, the DNA is TGTGCCAGCAGCTTGGACTCCCTGGACGCCTTATTCACCGGGGAGCTGTTTTTT. Full variable domain (rest looked up from reference TRBV5-6 and TRBJ2-2): DAGVTQSPTHLIKTRGQQVTLRCSPKSGHDTVSWYQQALGQGPQFIFQYYEEEERQRGNFPDRFSGHQFPNYSSELNVNALLLGDSALYLCASSLDSLDALFTGELFFGEGSRLTVL.

The chain links TRBV5-1 to TRBJ2-1; TRBD2 aligns across 8 bases. The CDR3 runs to 14 residues. From germline, CDR1 is SGHRS and CDR2 YFSETQ. The V and J ends lost 5 bases and 3 bases, in that order; junction bases with no gene match: 4. The CDR3: CASRLTSDYNEQFF. Written as DNA, the CDR3 is TGCGCCAGCAGACTGACTAGCGACTACAATGAGCAGTTCTTC. The full variable domain, completed using reference TRBV5-1 and TRBJ2-1, is KAGVTQTPRYLIKTRGQQVTLSCSPISGHRSVSWYQQTPGQGLQFLFEYFSETQRNKGNFPGRFSGRQFSNSRSEMNVSTLELGDSALYLCASRLTSDYNEQFFGPGTRLTVL.

The genes are TRBV29-1 and TRBJ1-2; D not certain. V lost 7 bases and J lost 3, with 15 bases in between. Germline CDR1 SQVTM, CDR2 ANQGSEA. CDR3 length equals 13 residues. DNA of the CDR3: TGCAGCGCTTCTCAGGCGTCAGACTATGGCTACACCTTC. Protein sequence: CSASQASDYGYTF.

This clonotype was found many times. V gene TRBV28 combines with J gene TRBJ2-5; D gene ambiguous. Per the germline V gene, CDR1 is MDHEN and CDR2 is SYDVKM. The CDR3 consists of 10 residues. The V end lost 6 bases, the J end lost 2 bases, and 1 base lay between the germline ends. The CDR3 nucleotides are TGTGCCAGCAGACAAGAGACCCAGTACTTC. Protein product: CASRQETQYF.